This TCR beta chain was obtained from a study of blood T cell repertoires in COVID-19 (dated by TCRdb to between 2020 and 2021). With regard to the full study: The collaborator samples originated in the United States, Italy and Spain and spanned the acute and convalescent phases of COVID-19. The prospective study material was composed of cDNA or gDNA derived from T cells, B-cell-depleted T cells, or PBMCs. Subjects who had been exposed to COVID-19, were actively infected with it, or had recovered from it provided the deeply sampled blood TCRbeta repertoires that made up the dataset. The repertoires were made available in a free public database intended to serve as a resource for research on the immune response to SARS-CoV-2. The samples were drawn from two sources: the first 160 participants of the ongoing ImmuneRACE study, and fewer than 1,500 subjects contributed by 6 global collaborators. The sample metadata nearly always contained a de-identified subject ID, COVID-19 status, age in years and sex. Where HLA class I and class II types were available, the types were taken from metadata supplied by the sample provider, not from assay-based typing.

TCRbeta CDR3 regions were amplified from genomic DNA using the immunoSEQ Assay, a bias-controlled multiplex PCR. In the authors' own workflow: Nucleated cell counts per sample were estimated from amplification of reference gene primers within the assay. To quantify the absolute abundance of each unique TCRbeta CDR3 rearrangement, sequence reads were collapsed and filtered. For each sample, productive Simpson clonality was calculated as the square root of Simpson's diversity index across productive rearrangements. TCRdb obtained this table from immuneACCESS and retained in-frame rearrangements with V and J assigned. These tables miss some clones; where compared with another copy, unresolved V genes account for less than half of the shortfall, and the remainder is unexplained. V and J calls and clone size are those listed in that table; D and trimming were worked out from the DNA. The sample data list around 450,000 clones, and about nine tenths of these were observed just once. The leading ten clones occupy around 0.64% of the sample.

Study-level results and caveats: How much clinical and demographic metadata was included differed by source and by participant, and the metadata was provided uncurated.

V drops 5 bases and J drops 4 bases, leaving 17 bases in between. Taken from the germline V gene, the CDR1 and CDR2 loops are SGHAT and FQNNGV. Reading from cysteine to phenylalanine, the CDR3 counts 15 amino acids. Solely the CDR3 DNA is kept, with 45 bases framed from the first base. Turning to this clone: The antigen this receptor binds is unknown. Nothing much larger sits one base from this clone, and base qualities are not available.

Enrolling through a virtual design, the prospective study's participants ranged in age from roughly 18 to 90 years and lived across approximately 25 United States geographic areas. In the prospective study, cohorts were assigned on the basis of participant-reported clinical history obtained from a screening survey and a study questionnaire. Recovered participants in ImmuneRACE Cohort 3 were defined by two consecutive negative NP/OP PCR tests, clearance by a healthcare professional, or resolution of symptoms. In the prospective study, whole blood, serum and a nasopharyngeal or oropharyngeal swab were collected from each participant by mobile phlebotomists. Prospective study participants could optionally give additional blood draws and questionnaires over an approximately two-month period. Before DNA extraction, prospective study blood samples were shipped either frozen or at room temperature.

The sample comprised PBMCs or T cells enriched from blood (not recorded which). This clonotype was sampled from a woman in her late teens or twenties who had recovered from COVID-19. The rearrangement combines TRBV11-2 with TRBJ1-1, and the D gene may be TRBD1, 6 bases matching. The DNA sequence is given as TGTGCCAGCAGCACAAACAGGGAAGGAGGCACTGAAGCTTTCTTT. This sequence encodes CASSTNREGGTEAFF.